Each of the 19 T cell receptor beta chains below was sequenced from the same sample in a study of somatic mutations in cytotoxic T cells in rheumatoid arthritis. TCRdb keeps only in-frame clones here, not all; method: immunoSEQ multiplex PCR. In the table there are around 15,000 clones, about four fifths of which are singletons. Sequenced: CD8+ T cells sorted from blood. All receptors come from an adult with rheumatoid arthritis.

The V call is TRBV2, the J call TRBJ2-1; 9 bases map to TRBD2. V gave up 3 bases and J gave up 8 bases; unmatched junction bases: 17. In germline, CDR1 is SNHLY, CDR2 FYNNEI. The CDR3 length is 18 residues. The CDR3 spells CASSDTGSSSGNSDEQFF. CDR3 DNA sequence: TGTGCCAGCAGTGACACTGGTAGCTCTAGCGGGAATTCTGATGAGCAGTTCTTC.

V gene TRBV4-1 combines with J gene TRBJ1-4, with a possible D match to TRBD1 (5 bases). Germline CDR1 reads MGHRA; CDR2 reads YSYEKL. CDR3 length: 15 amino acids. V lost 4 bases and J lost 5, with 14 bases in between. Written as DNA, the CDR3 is TGCGCCAGCAGCCCCCAAGGGGCCTGGAATGAAAAACTGTTTTTT. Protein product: CASSPQGAWNEKLFF.

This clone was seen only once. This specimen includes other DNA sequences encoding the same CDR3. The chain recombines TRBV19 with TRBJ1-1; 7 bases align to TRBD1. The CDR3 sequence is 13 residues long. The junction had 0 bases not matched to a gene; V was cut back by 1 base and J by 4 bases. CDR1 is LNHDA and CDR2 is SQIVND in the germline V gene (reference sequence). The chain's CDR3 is CASSIAGGTEAFF. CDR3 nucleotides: TGTGCCAGTAGTATAGCAGGGGGCACTGAAGCTTTCTTT.

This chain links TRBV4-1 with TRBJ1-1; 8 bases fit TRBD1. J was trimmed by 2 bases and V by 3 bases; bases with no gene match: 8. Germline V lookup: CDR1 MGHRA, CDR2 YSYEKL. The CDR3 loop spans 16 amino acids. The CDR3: CASSHDPDRANTEAFF. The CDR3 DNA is TGCGCCAGCAGCCACGATCCGGACAGGGCAAACACTGAAGCTTTCTTT.

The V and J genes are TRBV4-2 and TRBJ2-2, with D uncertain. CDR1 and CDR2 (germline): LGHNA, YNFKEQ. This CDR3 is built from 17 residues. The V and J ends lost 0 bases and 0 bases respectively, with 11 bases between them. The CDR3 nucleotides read TGTGCCAGCAGCCAAGATGTAAGCCGGCCGAACACCGGGGAGCTGTTTTTT. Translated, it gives CASSQDVSRPNTGELFF.

The CDR3 sequence is CASSVWDSPTDTQYF. As DNA, the CDR3 is TGTGCCAGCAGTGTGTGGGACAGTCCCACAGATACGCAGTATTTT. The J gene is TRBJ2-3, the V gene TRBV6-4; 7 bases agree with TRBD1. V trimming: 4 bases; J trimming: 2 bases; junction bases outside the gene matches: 6. There are 15 residues in the CDR3. Germline V gene lookup returns CDR1 MRHNA and CDR2 SNTAGT.

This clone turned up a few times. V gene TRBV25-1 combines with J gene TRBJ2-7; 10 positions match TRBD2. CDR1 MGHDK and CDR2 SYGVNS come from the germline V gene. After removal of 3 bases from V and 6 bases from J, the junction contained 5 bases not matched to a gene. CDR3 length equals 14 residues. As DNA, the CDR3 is TGTGCCAGCAGTGAGGCTAGCGGGAGCCGCGAGCAGTACTTC. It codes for CASSEASGSREQYF.

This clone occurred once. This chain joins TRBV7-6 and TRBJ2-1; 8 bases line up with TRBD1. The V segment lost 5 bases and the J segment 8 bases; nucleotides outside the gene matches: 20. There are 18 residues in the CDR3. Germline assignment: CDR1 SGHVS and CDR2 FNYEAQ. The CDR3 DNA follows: TGTGCCAGCAGCGCCCTAGGGGGACAGGTGACTCCTACATATGAGCAGTTCTTC. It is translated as CASSALGGQVTPTYEQFF.

The CDR3 protein is CASSGAGGWKTQYF. CDR3 nucleotide sequence: TGTGCCAGCAGTGGTGCAGGGGGCTGGAAGACCCAGTACTTC. The gene calls are TRBV27 and TRBJ2-5, with 8 bases aligning to TRBD1. The CDR3 consists of 14 residues. The germline V gene has CDR1 MNHEY and CDR2 SMNVEV (reference sequence). J gave up 6 bases and V 5 bases, and 8 bases lay outside the gene matches.

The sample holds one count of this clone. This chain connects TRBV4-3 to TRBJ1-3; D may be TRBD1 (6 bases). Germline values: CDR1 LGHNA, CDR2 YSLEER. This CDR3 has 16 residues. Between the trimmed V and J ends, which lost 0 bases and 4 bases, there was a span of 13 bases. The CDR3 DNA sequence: TGCGCCAGCAGCCAAGATTTCGGGGGCGTCGGAAACACCATATATTTT. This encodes CASSQDFGGVGNTIYF.

The CDR3 spells CASSPGGASTGELFF. CDR3 sequence (DNA): TGTGCCAGCAGCCCGGGAGGGGCAAGTACCGGGGAGCTGTTTTTT. The chain uses TRBV7-6 and TRBJ2-2; 8 bases map to TRBD2. Germline CDR1 SGHVS, CDR2 FNYEAQ. V gave up 5 bases and J gave up 5 bases; unmatched junction bases: 7. The CDR3 spans 15 residues.

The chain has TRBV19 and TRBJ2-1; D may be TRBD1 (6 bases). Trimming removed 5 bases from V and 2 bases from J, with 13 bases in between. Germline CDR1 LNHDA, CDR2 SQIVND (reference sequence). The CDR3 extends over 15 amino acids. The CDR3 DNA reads TGTGCCAGTAGTTTTGGGACAAGGACCTACAATGAGCAGTTCTTC. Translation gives CASSFGTRTYNEQFF.

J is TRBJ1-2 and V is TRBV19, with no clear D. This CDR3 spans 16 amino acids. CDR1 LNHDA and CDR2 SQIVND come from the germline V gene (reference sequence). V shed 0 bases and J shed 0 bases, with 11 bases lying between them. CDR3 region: CASSIDPVYSNYGYTF. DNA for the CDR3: TGTGCCAGTAGTATAGATCCCGTATACTCTAACTATGGCTACACCTTC.

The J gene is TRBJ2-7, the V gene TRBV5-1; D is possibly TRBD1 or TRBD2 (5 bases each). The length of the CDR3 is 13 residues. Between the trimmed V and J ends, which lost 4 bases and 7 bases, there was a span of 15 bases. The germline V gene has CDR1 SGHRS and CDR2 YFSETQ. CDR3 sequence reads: CASSQRTGREQYF. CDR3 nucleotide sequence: TGCGCCAGCAGCCAAAGGACGGGGCGGGAGCAGTACTTC. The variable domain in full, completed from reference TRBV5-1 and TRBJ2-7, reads KAGVTQTPRYLIKTRGQQVTLSCSPISGHRSVSWYQQTPGQGLQFLFEYFSETQRNKGNFPGRFSGRQFSNSRSEMNVSTLELGDSALYLCASSQRTGREQYFGPGTRLTVT.

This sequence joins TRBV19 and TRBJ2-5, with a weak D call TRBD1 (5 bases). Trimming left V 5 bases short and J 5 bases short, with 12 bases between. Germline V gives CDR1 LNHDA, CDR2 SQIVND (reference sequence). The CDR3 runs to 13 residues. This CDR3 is CASSETAKETQYF. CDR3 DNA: TGTGCCAGTAGTGAGACAGCCAAGGAGACCCAGTACTTC.

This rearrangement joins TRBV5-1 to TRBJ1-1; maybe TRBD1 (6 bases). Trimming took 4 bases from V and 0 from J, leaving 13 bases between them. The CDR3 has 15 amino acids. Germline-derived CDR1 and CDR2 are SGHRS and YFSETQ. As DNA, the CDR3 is TGCGCCAGCAGCGTGAAACAGGGCATGAACACTGAAGCTTTCTTT. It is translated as CASSVKQGMNTEAFF.

The CDR3 coding sequence is TGTGCAAGTCCCCATGAACTTCCAGGCTACACCTTC. It translates to CASPHELPGYTF. The genes are TRBV12-2 and TRBJ1-2. TRBV12-2 is tagged as a pseudogene. This CDR3 is 12 amino acids long.

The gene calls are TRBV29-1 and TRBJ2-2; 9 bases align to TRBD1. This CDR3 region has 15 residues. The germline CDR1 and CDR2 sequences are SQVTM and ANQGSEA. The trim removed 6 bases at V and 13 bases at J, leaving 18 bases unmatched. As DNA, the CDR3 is TGCAGCGTGGGGTCCCGGGACAGGGAAGATATTGGGCTGTTTTTT. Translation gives CSVGSRDREDIGLFF.

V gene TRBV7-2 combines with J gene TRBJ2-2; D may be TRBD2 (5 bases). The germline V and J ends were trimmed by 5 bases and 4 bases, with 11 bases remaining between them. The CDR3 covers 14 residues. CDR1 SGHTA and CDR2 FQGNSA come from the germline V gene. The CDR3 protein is CASSTLVGTGELFF. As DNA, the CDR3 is TGTGCCAGCAGCACACTAGTCGGCACCGGGGAGCTGTTTTTT.